This T cell receptor (beta chain) stems from a study of blood T cell repertoires in COVID-19. Study details: Acute and convalescent COVID-19 specimens originated in the United States, Italy and Spain.

In the authors' workflow: Estimation of nucleated cell counts was performed using reference gene primer amplification. Assay: immunoSEQ multiplex PCR; the TCRdb copy retains only in-frame clones and omits some. The V and J calls and clone size are taken from that table; D and trimming were inferred from the DNA. The sample lists 40,000 to 50,000 clones, roughly 84% seen once, with 55% to 60% in the top ten. Worth noting for this clone: At one end, the junction sequence differs from germline, possibly due to a read error.

The CDR3 length is 13 residues. Germline-derived CDR1 and CDR2 are SNHLY and FYNNEI. This sequence joins TRBV2 and TRBJ2-7; tentative D call: TRBD2 (6 bases). The source material was peripheral blood. This receptor was identified in a man in his sixties or seventies with acute or convalescent COVID-19. The CDR3 spells CASSEVWSGRFSF. The CDR3 DNA sequence: TGTGCCAGCAGTGAAGTTTGGTCAGGGAGGTTTAGCTTC.